The next 23 T cell receptor beta chains were all read from a single sample in a study of early T cells in non-severe SARS-CoV-2 infection. TCRdb re-called the 5' RACE reads through MiXCR, storing one row per CDR3 protein. Of 43,000 or so distinct CDR3 sequences detected, around 4.1% appear once; the ten largest clones hold roughly 3%. The sequenced sample was whole blood. The receptors were sampled from an adult who was a healthcare worker with PCR-confirmed SARS-CoV-2 infection or an uninfected control (not recorded which).

There are many counts of this clonotype. The genes are TRBV29-1 and TRBJ2-7; D call uncertain. The CDR3 loop spans 13 amino acids. V was trimmed by 4 bases and J by 6 bases, leaving 16 bases between them. Germline CDR1 and CDR2: SQVTM and ANQGSEA. CDR3 bases: TGCAGCGTTGTTGGGCCCCTACGACGCGAGCAGTACTTC. It encodes CSVVGPLRREQYF.

This clonotype was detected ten times or more. The chain employs TRBV7-9 and TRBJ2-7; D uncertain. V lost 4 bases and J lost 1, with 17 bases in between. The germline gives CDR1 SEHNR, CDR2 FQNEAQ (reference sequence). This CDR3 is 16 amino acids long. The CDR3 reads CASSSADPPMSYEQYF. The CDR3 coding sequence is TGTGCCAGCAGCTCGGCGGACCCCCCTATGTCCTACGAGCAGTACTTC.

This clonotype was counted many times. The chain couples TRBV19 to TRBJ1-5; 9 bases are a match to TRBD1. Trimming at V came to 6 bases and at J to 0 bases, leaving 6 bases not matched to a gene. The CDR3 runs to 16 residues. The germline V gene has CDR1 LNHDA and CDR2 SQIVND (reference sequence). CDR3 sequence (DNA): TGTGCCAGTAGAGGGACAGGGTTTTATAGCAATCAGCCCCAGCATTTT. This encodes CASRGTGFYSNQPQHF.

This clonotype was detected ten times or more. This chain uses TRBV24-1 with TRBJ2-2; D might be TRBD1 (6 bases). Trimming took 9 bases from V and 0 from J, leaving 16 bases between them. Germline V gene lookup returns CDR1 KGHDR and CDR2 SFDVKD. The CDR3 spans 16 residues. In nucleotides, the CDR3 is TGTGCCACCGAAACTAGGGGGATCACGAACACCGGGGAGCTGTTTTTT. Translation: CATETRGITNTGELFF.

This clonotype was picked up many times. The chain links TRBV7-8 to TRBJ1-1, with D possibly TRBD1 on 6 matching bases. The V gene's germline CDR1 is SGHVS and CDR2 FQNEAQ. V gave up 4 bases and J gave up 0 bases, with 12 bases separating them. The CDR3 consists of 15 residues. The CDR3 sequence: CASSWGRDMNTEAFF. The CDR3 bases are TGTGCCAGCAGCTGGGGCCGGGACATGAACACTGAAGCTTTCTTT.

This clonotype was recorded a few times. V usage is TRBV20-1 and J usage is TRBJ2-1, with 9 nucleotides matching TRBD1. The length of the CDR3 is 15 residues. The junction had 7 bases not matched to a gene; V was cut back by 0 bases and J by 7 bases. The germline V gene encodes CDR1 DFQATT and CDR2 SNEGSKA (reference sequence). The CDR3 DNA follows: TGCAGTGCTAGAGAGATCGAGGACAGGGGAAATGAGCAGTTCTTC. This gives the protein CSAREIEDRGNEQFF.

This clonotype has a count of ten or more. V is TRBV7-3 and J is TRBJ2-1; 11 nucleotides match TRBD2. In germline, CDR1 is SGHTA, CDR2 FQGTGA. This CDR3 spans 17 amino acids. Trimming cost V 1 base and J 9 bases; bases outside gene matches: 11. CDR3 loop: CASSLMASGGSNGEQFF. CDR3 DNA: TGTGCCAGCAGCTTAATGGCTAGCGGGGGGTCCAATGGTGAGCAGTTCTTC.

This clonotype has at least ten counts. The chain recombines TRBV20-1 with TRBJ2-3, with D perhaps TRBD2 (6 bases). Germline values: CDR1 DFQATT, CDR2 SNEGSKA (reference sequence). The CDR3 covers 15 residues. Between the trimmed V and J ends, which lost 0 bases and 5 bases, there was a span of 15 bases. The CDR3 region has the DNA TGCAGTGCTAGAGATCCACAGCGGGTGGGAGATACGCAGTATTTT. It specifies CSARDPQRVGDTQYF.

At least ten counts were recorded for this clonotype. A read error may account for a junction end that differs from germline. This chain uses TRBV7-3 with TRBJ2-2, with TRBD2 matching over 7 bases. Germline CDR1 and CDR2: SGHTA and FQGTGA. The CDR3 extends over 16 amino acids. The CDR3 DNA follows: TGTGCCAGCAGCACGACCGGGACTATGAACACCCGGGAGCTGTTTTTT. Protein product: CASSTTGTMNTRELFF.

This clonotype was seen repeatedly, ten times or more. The V call is TRBV5-6, the J call TRBJ2-1; no clear D gene. The CDR3 runs to 18 residues. CDR1 is SGHDT, CDR2 YYEEEE, per germline. The V and J ends lost 0 bases and 0 bases respectively, with 16 bases between them. The CDR3 DNA sequence: TGTGCCAGCAGCTTGGCTCGGGCTAACGGGTACTCCTACAATGAGCAGTTCTTC. Protein product: CASSLARANGYSYNEQFF.

The sample holds a few counts of this clonotype. The V gene is TRBV7-8, the J gene TRBJ2-3; 9 bases map to TRBD2. Germline CDR1 SGHVS, CDR2 FQNEAQ. This CDR3 contains 15 residues. V trimming: 5 bases; J trimming: 5 bases; junction bases outside the gene matches: 8. The CDR3 DNA sequence: TGTGCCAGCAGCCCCGGGACTAGCAAGAAAGATACGCAGTATTTT. Residues: CASSPGTSKKDTQYF.

The chain combines TRBV9 with TRBJ2-1; no clear D gene. The V gene lost 4 bases and the J gene lost 4 bases, with 9 bases spanning the gap. CDR3 length: 13 residues. CDR1 is SGDLS and CDR2 is YYNGEE in the germline V gene. CDR3 coding DNA: TGTGCCAGCAGCCCGTATCGATACAATGAGCAGTTCTTC. This gives the protein CASSPYRYNEQFF. The full variable domain, with the rest looked up from reference TRBV9 and TRBJ2-1, is DSGVTQTPKHLITATGQRVTLRCSPRSGDLSVYWYQQSLDQGLQFLIQYYNGEERAKGNILERFSAQQFPDLHSELNLSSLELGDSALYFCASSPYRYNEQFFGPGTRLTVL.

This clonotype was recorded at least ten times. The chain couples TRBV14 to TRBJ2-3; TRBD2 is a possible D gene (5 bases). The CDR3 covers 12 residues. Deletions cut 4 bases from V and 6 bases from J, with 8 bases between. Germline V gene data show CDR1 as SGHDN and CDR2 as FVKESK. The CDR3 loop reads CASSPTRDTQYF. The CDR3 DNA sequence: TGTGCCAGCAGCCCAACTAGGGATACGCAGTATTTT.

This clonotype was detected many times. This rearrangement joins TRBV4-1 to TRBJ2-3; perhaps TRBD2 as D (5 bases). Deletions cut 4 bases from V and 0 bases from J, with 5 bases between. CDR3 length: 13 residues. CDR1 and CDR2 from the germline V gene are MGHRA and YSYEKL. Written as DNA, the CDR3 is TGCGCCAGCAGCCGCGGGAGCACAGATACGCAGTATTTT. Translating gives CASSRGSTDTQYF.

At least ten counts were recorded for this clonotype. The chain employs TRBV2 and TRBJ2-2, with D possibly matching TRBD1 (6 bases). CDR3 length: 14 residues. Trimming took off 5 bases at V and 6 bases at J, with 13 bases between the two ends. Germline loops: CDR1 SNHLY, CDR2 FYNNEI. The CDR3 sequence: CASSMGASAGELFF. The DNA for the CDR3 is TGTGCCAGCAGTATGGGGGCTTCGGCCGGGGAGCTGTTTTTT.

The table lists this clonotype with a few counts. The chain links TRBV14 to TRBJ2-5; D remains unclear. The ends were cut back, 4 bases at V and 10 bases at J, with 16 bases in the middle. CDR1 SGHDN and CDR2 FVKESK come from the germline V gene. The CDR3 is 13 residues long. CDR3 residues: CASSPGLSGFQYF. In DNA, the CDR3 is TGTGCCAGCAGCCCTGGGCTCTCCGGGTTCCAGTACTTC.

In its sample, this clonotype was seen a few times. The rearrangement uses TRBV30 and TRBJ2-3; TRBD1 or TRBD2 may be the D gene (6 bases each). The V gene's germline CDR1 is GTSNPN and CDR2 SVGIG (reference sequence). The V and J ends lost 5 bases and 3 bases respectively, with 12 bases between them. This CDR3 comprises 13 residues. In DNA, the CDR3 is TGTGCCTGGGGCCCGGGGGCTACAGATACGCAGTATTTT. As protein: CAWGPGATDTQYF.

This clonotype was detected many times. The chain couples TRBV2 to TRBJ2-5; D may correspond to TRBD1 or TRBD2 (6 bases each). The CDR3 is 14 amino acids. Deletions cut 5 bases from V and 1 base from J, with 11 bases between. Germline V lookup: CDR1 SNHLY, CDR2 FYNNEI. The DNA for the CDR3 is TGTGCCAGCAGTTACAGGGACTTCCAAGAGACCCAGTACTTC. It translates to CASSYRDFQETQYF.

This clonotype was seen repeatedly, ten times or more. V is TRBV11-3 and J is TRBJ1-1, with D tentatively TRBD1 (5 bases). The CDR3 has 13 residues. Trimming removed 1 base from V and 7 bases from J, with 10 bases in between. From germline, CDR1 is SGHNT and CDR2 YENEEA. CDR3 nucleotides: TGTGCCAGCAGCTTAGGGGACTTGAATGAAGCTTTCTTT. Amino acid sequence: CASSLGDLNEAFF. Looking up the rest from reference TRBV11-3 and TRBJ1-1 gives the full variable domain: EAGVVQSPRYKIIEKKQPVAFWCNPISGHNTLYWYLQNLGQGPELLIRYENEEAVDDSQLPKDRFSAERLKGVDSTLKIQPAELGDSAVYLCASSLGDLNEAFFGQGTRLTVV.

The table lists this clonotype with many counts. The J gene is TRBJ2-3, the V gene TRBV5-1; weak D call: TRBD1 (6 bases). V was shortened by 4 bases and J by 2 bases, with 11 bases between the two germline ends. Per the germline V gene, CDR1 is SGHRS and CDR2 is YFSETQ. The CDR3 is made up of 14 amino acids. CDR3 amino acids: CASSLDSPTDTQYF. The CDR3 DNA is TGCGCCAGCAGCCTGGACAGCCCCACAGATACGCAGTATTTT.

This clonotype was observed at least ten times. This chain connects TRBV20-1 to TRBJ2-1; TRBD2 matches 10 bases. Germline CDR1 reads DFQATT; CDR2 reads SNEGSKA (reference sequence). Trimming cost V 6 bases and J 4 bases; bases outside gene matches: 6. The CDR3 totals 14 residues. The CDR3 sequence is CSASSGSGYNEQFF. CDR3 coding DNA: TGCAGTGCCTCTAGCGGGAGTGGGTACAATGAGCAGTTCTTC.

In its sample, this clonotype was seen many times. This sequence joins TRBV7-9 and TRBJ1-4, with D perhaps TRBD1 (6 bases). Germline-derived CDR1 and CDR2 are SEHNR and FQNEAQ (reference sequence). CDR3 length: 15 amino acids. V lost 5 bases and J 3 bases, leaving 13 bases between the germline ends. CDR3: CASSHGRGANEKLFF. The CDR3 nucleotides read TGTGCCAGCAGCCACGGGAGGGGGGCTAATGAAAAACTGTTTTTT.

Many counts were recorded for this clonotype. J is TRBJ2-3 and V is TRBV5-1, with 7 bases fitting TRBD2. Germline V gives CDR1 SGHRS, CDR2 YFSETQ. This CDR3 is 22 amino acids long. Losses at the gene ends were 0 bases for V and 0 bases for J; bases not matched to a gene: 22. The CDR3 reads CASSLETSLRAGSRSSTDTQYF. As DNA, the CDR3 is TGCGCCAGCAGCTTGGAAACCTCCCTAAGAGCGGGGAGTCGCTCTAGCACAGATACGCAGTATTTT. Together with reference TRBV5-1 and TRBJ2-3, the CDR3 gives the full variable domain: KAGVTQTPRYLIKTRGQQVTLSCSPISGHRSVSWYQQTPGQGLQFLFEYFSETQRNKGNFPGRFSGRQFSNSRSEMNVSTLELGDSALYLCASSLETSLRAGSRSSTDTQYFGPGTRLTVL.